The T cell receptor (beta chain) under discussion was sequenced for a study of cytomegalovirus exposure and HLA in healthy donors (dated by TCRdb to about 2017). In the study overall: An earlier analysis of roughly 500 of the donors reported more than 250 Gb of sequence data and some 120 million unique TCR beta sequences from around 200 million T cells. An early release that covered several hundred HLA-typed donors contained about 300 gigabases of sequencing data and 80 million or so unique TCR sequences. Among the roughly 380 genotyped donors, around 81% belonged to the genetic ancestry cluster associated with self-reported Caucasian donors. The study aimed to test whether cataloging public T cell receptors could reveal signatures of past pathogen exposure. Using immunosequencing, the study profiled T cell repertoires from approximately 700 subjects and related those repertoires to cytomegalovirus serostatus. Along with the roughly 700-subject first cohort, a separate validation cohort of over a hundred different subjects was used. To predict cytomegalovirus infection status, the study combined high-throughput TCR immunosequencing, statistical association of individual TCRs with disease status, and machine learning. To study patterns of TCR occurrence, a later analysis re-analyzed previously published TCR beta repertoires from several hundred donors and added high-resolution HLA genotyping. Rather than using new phenotypic data, the later analysis identified candidate immune exposures from TCR beta sequences and from how often those sequences occurred across donors. In an earlier analysis of about 590 of the donors, high-throughput TCR beta sequencing was used to judge whether each TCR beta V gene segment behaved as functional or pseudogenic. Alongside the repertoire data, information on donor age, sex, ethnicity and CMV serostatus was compiled. In a later genetic analysis, genome-wide SNP genotypes for about three fifths of the roughly 670 donors were used, and that subset was treated as a discovery cohort. Every discovery cohort repertoire had been produced on one sequencing platform. HLA typing covered class I and class II loci at four-digit resolution. The number of typed donors differed by locus: roughly 620-630 for A, B, C, DRB1 and DQB1; roughly 510 for DQA1; 606 for DPA1; and approximately 450 for DPB1. Because of strong linkage in the cohort, five DR-DQ haplotypes were treated as single units for association and clustering. Across under 500 genotyped donors of the cohort, an average of approximately 200,000 unique TCR beta nucleotide sequences per donor were sequenced, and roughly 20% of those sequences were non-productive. The research as a whole found: According to a later analysis, TCR association rates differed among HLA loci, with DRB1 alleles showing the most associated TCRs and HLA-C alleles showing the fewest. Most TCR sequences were observed very rarely across donors, whereas some public TCRs were present in many individuals. Several of the top co-occurrence clusters appeared to be linked to parvovirus B19, influenza, CMV and Epstein-Barr virus, according to a later analysis. Cytomegalovirus status was reported to be diagnosed by the classifier with high specificity and sensitivity in both the original and validation cohorts. Because counts were too low, about 17 rarely observed V segments, including chromosome 9 orphons, were excluded from the earlier analysis of 587 of the donors. Because HLA typing was unavailable for some donors at each locus, only the typed subset was used in association tests. Broadly in line with IMGT annotations, most TCR beta V segments showed up in productive rearrangements about 87% or about 30% of the time in an earlier analysis of several hundred of the donors. The study listed 150 to 200 TCR beta chains as associated with cytomegalovirus. The authors suggested that the approach could potentially be generalized to other disease states and immunological phenotypes. The presence/absence analyses assumed that sequencing depth was roughly uniform across donors, and that assumption may not be true. Compared with the approximately 700-donor mean, donors in an Asian-associated ancestry cluster had fewer N-insertions in productive TCRs, according to a later genetic analysis. Linkage disequilibrium might explain the correlated functional status among segregating V segments, but an unknown experimental factor could not be ruled out. A later genetic analysis associated a missense DCLRE1C variant with V-gene and J-gene trimming of TCR beta chains, and an independent cohort replicated the association. In a later analysis, more than 15,000 TCR beta sequences were associated with specific HLA alleles at a false discovery rate of 0.05. When HLA alleles, especially DR and DQ, strongly co-occurred, TCR associations were difficult to assign to individual alleles. Compared with equally common non-associated chains, HLA-associated TCR beta chains in a later analysis were more clonally expanded and had lower generation probabilities. A later analysis found that most CMV-associated TCR beta chains appeared HLA-restricted, with HLA associations seemingly driven largely by CMV exposure. Some IMGT-functional V segments, including TRBV6-2 and TRBV6-3, could not be told apart with the 87-base-pair reads, so those segments were excluded. A further reported finding was that TCR beta sequences accurately predicted the HLA-A and HLA-B alleles for most subjects in the first cohort. Immune exposure information for the cohort was limited to CMV serostatus. The sequencing pipeline was judged likely to have produced a cluster of highly shared sequence variants as a technical artifact. Only TCR beta chains were sequenced in this cohort, and the absence of alpha or paired-chain data limited detectable features. Three of the identified cytomegalovirus-associated TCR beta chains were confirmed in vitro to be specific for cytomegalovirus antigens.

Library method: the immunoSEQ multiplex PCR assay. For the multiplex PCR, a mixture combining 60 forward primers for TCR Vbeta segments and 13 reverse primers for TCR Jbeta segments was used. A multiplex PCR assay on genomic DNA amplified the CDR3 region of rearranged TCR beta genes. Amplified TCR beta libraries were sequenced as 87-base-pair reads on the Illumina HiSeq System. The authors processed their data as follows. In a later analysis, some 80 million unique TCR beta chains were counted across the 650 to 750 repertoires, and approximately 11 million of these chains were shared by at least two donors. Raw reads were error-corrected and collapsed into unique sequences with a nearest-neighbor algorithm that merged closely related sequences to remove PCR and sequencing errors. To assign V, D and J gene segments, CDR3 sequences were aligned to IMGT reference sequences. For a sequence to be retained, at least a six-nucleotide match to both a V gene segment and a J gene segment was required. A rearrangement was called productive if the CDR3 had no stop codons and remained in frame with V and J, and every other rearrangement was called non-productive. CDR3 was defined according to IMGT convention as the region running from the second conserved V-encoded cysteine to the conserved J-encoded phenylalanine. The earlier analysis of fewer than 750 of the donors excluded sequences that lacked an unambiguous match to a single V gene segment. In an earlier analysis of 587 of the donors, V segments were called functional above 56.7% productive rearrangements and were called segregating when the between-donor standard deviation exceeded 5%. A statistical classification framework was built to diagnose cytomegalovirus status from the catalog of TCR beta chain sequences. V and J gene assignment, in a later analysis, came from comparing TCR nucleotide sequences with IMGT/GENE-DB human TR gene sequences. Using the TCRdist pipeline, a later analysis assigned CDR3 sequences along with most-parsimonious VDJ recombination scenarios. In a later analysis, every TCR beta chain was defined by the combination of its CDR3 amino acid sequence and its V-gene family, and reads without a unique V-gene family were dropped. In a later analysis, several hundred highly shared, low-generation-probability nucleotide sequences were removed to address suspected cross-contamination and a sequencing artifact. For each public chain, a later analysis derived a clonal expansion index from normalized ranks of inferred template counts within each repertoire. A later analysis computed generation probabilities with a VDJ recombination model fitted to out-of-frame rearrangements, and checked the results against IGoR. In a later analysis, hypergeometric tests were used to score TCR-TCR, TCR-HLA and TCR-CMV co-occurrence, with a repertoire-size bias correction applied to TCR pairs. To estimate false discovery rates, a later analysis permuted the HLA or CMV assignments 20 times. In a later analysis, co-occurring TCRs were grouped using DBSCAN, and TCRdist sequence similarity was added for clustering within HLA-allele-positive subsets. Repertoires with fewer than 30,000 or more than 120,000 public chains, plus five repertoires with anomalous nucleotide sharing, were excluded from co-occurrence clustering. The immuneACCESS repertoire file appears here via TCRdb, limited to in-frame rearrangements. These files lack a portion of the clones; in checked studies, under half of the deficit traces to unresolved V genes, and the cause of the others is not known. That table furnishes V, J and clone size, whereas the DNA furnished D and trimming. For this sample the table gives some 120,000 clones, of which under 80% were detected only once. The top ten clones comprise 13% of the sample.

Turning to this clone: This clone's antigen is unknown. Base qualities are not provided; no much larger clone lies one nucleotide away.

The cohort consisted of 666 healthy bone marrow donors. At the time of sampling, all cohort members were nominally healthy, though unrecorded immune exposures were likely present. The donor was CMV seropositive and was included in the group of approximately 300 seropositive cohort members. A peripheral blood sample was provided by each donor, and peripheral blood mononuclear cells were used for TCR beta sequencing. The Qiagen DNeasy Blood Extraction Kit was used to extract genomic DNA from the blood cell samples. The germline V gene (reference sequence) specifies LNHNV as CDR1 and YYDKDF as CDR2. At the junction V is shortened by 1 base and J by 5 bases; bases outside the gene matches: 7. The CDR3 starts with the cysteine, ends with the phenylalanine, and has 15 residues. Only the CDR3 DNA is retained, 45 bases long and in frame from the first base.

This receptor was taken from a woman aged 55-70 years in good health and CMV-seropositive. Sequenced sample: PBMCs. Here the chain combines TRBV15 and TRBJ2-5, with 7 bases in between that match TRBD1. The nucleotides are TGTGCCACCAGCAGAGCCAGGACAGGCGCGGAGACCCAGTACTTC. This encodes CATSRARTGAETQYF.